Listed below are T cell receptor beta chains from one sample, sequenced in a study of T cell responses to AZD1222 COVID-19 vaccine. The data were produced by immunoSEQ multiplex PCR, yet TCRdb's version contains in-frame clones alone and is incomplete. The sample carries 150,000 to 200,000 clones, roughly 93% recorded once. Sequencing was performed on peripheral blood, taken on day 0 of AZD1222 vaccination. These receptor sequences come from an adult in good health. Both conserved end residues are part of each CDR3. Each record gives: D gene, J gene, clone size, V gene, CDR3 DNA, CDR3 protein. D genes are given only for firm matches. Clone size is stated in some rows and not others, as once, few, many or a class when expanded.

d_call: NA; j_call: TRBJ1-6; clone_size: NA; v_call: TRBV25-1; cdr3_nt: TGTGCCAGCAAGGGAGTACAGGATAATTCACCCCTCCACTTT; cdr3_aa: CASKGVQDNSPLHF
d_call: NA; j_call: TRBJ1-3; clone_size: NA; v_call: TRBV7-6; cdr3_nt: TGTGCCAGCAGCTTGGCAGTCGGGGGTGGCGGAAACACCATATATTTT; cdr3_aa: CASSLAVGGGGNTIYF
d_call: NA; j_call: TRBJ1-6; clone_size: NA; v_call: TRBV5-1; cdr3_nt: TGCGCCACCGGACCGGGACACAGAAATTCACCCCTCCACTTT; cdr3_aa: CATGPGHRNSPLHF
d_call: NA; j_call: TRBJ1-5; clone_size: NA; v_call: TRBV27; cdr3_nt: TGTGCCAGCAGTTCACACGCCCGGGTGGCAGGGGATCAGCCCCAGCATTTT; cdr3_aa: CASSSHARVAGDQPQHF
d_call: TRBD2; j_call: TRBJ2-7; clone_size: NA; v_call: TRBV27; cdr3_nt: TGTGCCAGCAGTTTTGTTAGCGGGAGTATACACGAGCAGTACTTC; cdr3_aa: CASSFVSGSIHEQYF
d_call: NA; j_call: TRBJ1-3; clone_size: once; v_call: TRBV12-3/TRBV12-4; cdr3_nt: TGTGCCAGCAGCTTCTCTGGAAACACCATATATTTT; cdr3_aa: CASSFSGNTIYF
d_call: TRBD1; j_call: TRBJ2-3; clone_size: NA; v_call: TRBV25-1; cdr3_nt: TGTGCCAGCAGTGACTACGGACAGGGAGATACGCAGTATTTT; cdr3_aa: CASSDYGQGDTQYF
d_call: TRBD1; j_call: TRBJ1-1; clone_size: NA; v_call: TRBV19; cdr3_nt: TGTTCCTGCGGGACAGGTTTGAACACTGAAGCTTTCTTT; cdr3_aa: CSCGTGLNTEAFF
d_call: NA; j_call: TRBJ2-2; clone_size: NA; v_call: TRBV21-1; cdr3_nt: TGTGCCAGCAGCAAAGATGAAATAGGATCAGCGAGGTTTAACACCGGGGAGCTGTTTTTT; cdr3_aa: CASSKDEIGSARFNTGELFF
d_call: NA; j_call: TRBJ2-1; clone_size: NA; v_call: TRBV9; cdr3_nt: TGTGCCAGCAGCGCGAGTCGGGGGCTCACAGTGATCTTC; cdr3_aa: CASSASRGLTVIF
d_call: TRBD2; j_call: TRBJ2-5; clone_size: NA; v_call: TRBV10-3; cdr3_nt: TGTGCCATCAGTGAGTCCCCGGGACTAGCGGGGACATCCGGAGAGACCCAGTACTTC; cdr3_aa: CAISESPGLAGTSGETQYF
d_call: NA; j_call: TRBJ1-6; clone_size: few; v_call: TRBV6-5; cdr3_nt: TGTGCCAGCAGTTACGGGGGCGCAAATTCACCCCTCCACTTT; cdr3_aa: CASSYGGANSPLHF
d_call: NA; j_call: TRBJ1-2; clone_size: NA; v_call: TRBV25-1; cdr3_nt: TGTGCCAGCAGTGAGGGGGGGGAGCCTAACTATGGCTACACCTTC; cdr3_aa: CASSEGGEPNYGYTF
d_call: TRBD1; j_call: TRBJ1-6; clone_size: NA; v_call: TRBV7-8; cdr3_nt: TGTGCCAGCAGCTTAGGGATACAGGGGTCAGCACCCCTCCACTTT; cdr3_aa: CASSLGIQGSAPLHF
d_call: NA; j_call: TRBJ2-5; clone_size: NA; v_call: TRBV29-1; cdr3_nt: TGCAGCGTTGTTACGAGGGAAGAGACCCAGTACTTC; cdr3_aa: CSVVTREETQYF
d_call: TRBD2; j_call: TRBJ2-3; clone_size: once; v_call: TRBV4-2; cdr3_nt: TGTGCCAGCACCACTGGGGTTACTAGCGGCACAGATACGCAGTATTTT; cdr3_aa: CASTTGVTSGTDTQYF
d_call: TRBD1; j_call: TRBJ1-5; clone_size: NA; v_call: TRBV6-5; cdr3_nt: TGTGCCAGCAATCGACCCGGGACAGGCAATCAGCCCCAGCATTTT; cdr3_aa: CASNRPGTGNQPQHF
d_call: NA; j_call: TRBJ1-3; clone_size: NA; v_call: TRBV18; cdr3_nt: TGTGCCAGCTCACCGGGTGCTGGTCGGCGCTCTGGAAACACCATATATTTT; cdr3_aa: CASSPGAGRRSGNTIYF
d_call: NA; j_call: TRBJ1-1; clone_size: NA; v_call: TRBV3-1/TRBV3-2; cdr3_nt: TGTGCCAGCAGCCTACATGTAGGTAACACTGAAGCTTTCTTT; cdr3_aa: CASSLHVGNTEAFF
d_call: NA; j_call: TRBJ2-3; clone_size: NA; v_call: TRBV11-2; cdr3_nt: TGTGCCAGCAGCCGTGGTAGAAGCACAGATACGCAGTATTTT; cdr3_aa: CASSRGRSTDTQYF
d_call: NA; j_call: TRBJ2-1; clone_size: NA; v_call: TRBV19; cdr3_nt: TGTGCCAGTAGTATAGATCTGAGGGCCTCCCCATTCATCAATGAGCAGTTCTTC; cdr3_aa: CASSIDLRASPFINEQFF
d_call: NA; j_call: TRBJ2-7; clone_size: once; v_call: TRBV5-1; cdr3_nt: TGCGCCACCTCAAACGGTGGCAGACAGCCGAAAGATTTCTACGAGCAGTACTTC; cdr3_aa: CATSNGGRQPKDFYEQYF
d_call: TRBD2; j_call: TRBJ2-7; clone_size: once; v_call: TRBV10-1; cdr3_nt: TGCGCCAGCAGTGATCCCCGCGGGGGAAATTACGAGCAGTACTTC; cdr3_aa: CASSDPRGGNYEQYF